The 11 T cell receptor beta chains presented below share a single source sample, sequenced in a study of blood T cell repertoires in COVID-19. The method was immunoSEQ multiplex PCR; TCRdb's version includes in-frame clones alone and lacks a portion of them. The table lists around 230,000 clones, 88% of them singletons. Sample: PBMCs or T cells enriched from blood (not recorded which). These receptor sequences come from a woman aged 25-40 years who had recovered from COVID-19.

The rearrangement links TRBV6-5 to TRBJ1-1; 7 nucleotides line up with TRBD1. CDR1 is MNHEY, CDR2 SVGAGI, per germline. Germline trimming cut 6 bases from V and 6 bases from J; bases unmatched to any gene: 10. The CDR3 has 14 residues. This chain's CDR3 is CASREDRSPAEAFF. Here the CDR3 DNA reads TGTGCCAGCAGGGAGGACAGGTCTCCAGCTGAAGCTTTCTTT.

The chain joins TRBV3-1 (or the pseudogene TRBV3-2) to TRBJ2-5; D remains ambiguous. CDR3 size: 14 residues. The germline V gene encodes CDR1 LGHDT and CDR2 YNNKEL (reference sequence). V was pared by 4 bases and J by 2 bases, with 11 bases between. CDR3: CASSPKHKQETQYF. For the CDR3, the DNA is TGTGCCAGCAGCCCGAAACATAAACAAGAGACCCAGTACTTC.

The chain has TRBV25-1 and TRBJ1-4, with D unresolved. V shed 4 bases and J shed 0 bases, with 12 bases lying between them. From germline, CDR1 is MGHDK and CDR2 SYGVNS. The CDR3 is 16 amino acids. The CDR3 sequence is CASSAHRSTTNEKLFF. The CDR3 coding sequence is TGTGCCAGCAGTGCTCACAGAAGCACAACTAATGAAAAACTGTTTTTT.

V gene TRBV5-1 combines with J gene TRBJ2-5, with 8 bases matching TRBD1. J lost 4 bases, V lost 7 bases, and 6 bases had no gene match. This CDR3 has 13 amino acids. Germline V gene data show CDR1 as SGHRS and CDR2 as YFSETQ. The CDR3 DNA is TGCGCCAGCGGGACAGGCCCCCGAGAGACCCAGTACTTC. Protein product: CASGTGPRETQYF.

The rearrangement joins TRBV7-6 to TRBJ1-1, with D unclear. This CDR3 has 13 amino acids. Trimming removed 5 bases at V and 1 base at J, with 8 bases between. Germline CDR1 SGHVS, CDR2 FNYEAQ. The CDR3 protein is CASSLEGNTEAFF. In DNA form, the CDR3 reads TGTGCCAGCAGCCTTGAGGGGAACACTGAAGCTTTCTTT. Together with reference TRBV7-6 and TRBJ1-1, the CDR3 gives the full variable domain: GAGVSQSPRYKVTKRGQDVALRCDPISGHVSLYWYRQALGQGPEFLTYFNYEAQQDKSGLPNDRFSAERPEGSISTLTIQRTEQRDSAMYRCASSLEGNTEAFFGQGTRLTVV.

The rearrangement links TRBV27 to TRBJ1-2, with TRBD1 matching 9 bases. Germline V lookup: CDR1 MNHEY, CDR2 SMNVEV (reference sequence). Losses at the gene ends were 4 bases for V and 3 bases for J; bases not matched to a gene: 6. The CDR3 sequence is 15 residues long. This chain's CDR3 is CASSYTGGQDYGYTF. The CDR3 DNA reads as TGTGCCAGCAGTTATACAGGGGGCCAGGACTATGGCTACACCTTC.

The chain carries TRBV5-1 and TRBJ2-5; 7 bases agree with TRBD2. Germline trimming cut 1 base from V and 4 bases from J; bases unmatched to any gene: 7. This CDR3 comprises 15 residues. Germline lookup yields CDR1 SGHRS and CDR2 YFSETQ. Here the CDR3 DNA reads TGCGCCAGCAGCTTGTTCGGGGGGAGTCGAGAGACCCAGTACTTC. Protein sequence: CASSLFGGSRETQYF.

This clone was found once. For the CDR3, the DNA is TGTGCCAGCAGCTCCCGTGGCCTTGGAGATACGCAGTATTTT. Its protein product is CASSSRGLGDTQYF. The chain has TRBV7-9 and TRBJ2-3; D ambiguous. Germline CDR1 SEHNR, CDR2 FQNEAQ (reference sequence). V was shortened by 4 bases and J by 5 bases, with 13 bases between the two germline ends. The CDR3 contains 14 residues.

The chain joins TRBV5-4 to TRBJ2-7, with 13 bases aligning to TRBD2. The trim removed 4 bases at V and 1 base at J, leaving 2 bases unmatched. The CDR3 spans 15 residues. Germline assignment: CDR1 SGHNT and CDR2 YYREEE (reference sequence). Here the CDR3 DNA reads TGTGCCAGCAGCAAGGGACTAGCGGGGTCCTACGAGCAGTACTTC. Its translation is CASSKGLAGSYEQYF.

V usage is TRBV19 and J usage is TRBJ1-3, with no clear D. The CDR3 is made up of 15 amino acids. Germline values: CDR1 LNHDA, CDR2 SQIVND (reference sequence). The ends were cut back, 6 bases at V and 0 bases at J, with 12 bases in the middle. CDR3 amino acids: CASRRSGNSGNTIYF. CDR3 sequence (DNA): TGTGCCAGTAGACGTAGCGGCAACTCTGGAAACACCATATATTTT. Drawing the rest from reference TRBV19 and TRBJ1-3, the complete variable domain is DGGITQSPKYLFRKEGQNVTLSCEQNLNHDAMYWYRQDPGQGLRLIYYSQIVNDFQKGDIAEGYSVSREKKESFPLTVTSAQKNPTAFYLCASRRSGNSGNTIYFGEGSWLTVV.

The CDR3 nucleotides are TGTGCCAGCAGCTTAGGGGGACAGGGGGGCTATGGCTACACCTTC. Residues: CASSLGGQGGYGYTF. The chain combines TRBV7-2 with TRBJ1-2; 11 nucleotides match TRBD1. Germline V gene lookup returns CDR1 SGHTA and CDR2 FQGNSA. The CDR3 consists of 15 residues. With 1 base clipped from V and 4 bases from J, the junction kept 2 bases outside the gene matches.